The rows below give T cell receptor beta chains drawn from one sample of a study of blood T cells in healthy people across ages. MiXCR was run by TCRdb on the 5' RACE reads, yielding one entry per CDR3 protein. The sample consists of 550,000 to 800,000 distinct CDR3 sequences, about 30% of them appearing once. Sequencing was performed on blood. The receptors derive from a woman of 80 years or more in good health. Each CDR3 is given with its conserved first and last residue. D genes are given only for firm matches. Only some rows state a clone size, as once, few, many or a class for expanded clones.

TRBD1	TRBJ1-2	many	TRBV9	TGTGCCAGCAGCGACCAGACAGGGGATTTTACGGGGGGCTACACCTTC	CASSDQTGDFTGGYTF
TRBD1	TRBJ1-2	many	TRBV3-1	TGTGCCAGCAGCAGGACAGGGGGCTCTAACTATGGCTACACCTTC	CASSRTGGSNYGYTF
-	TRBJ1-1	-	TRBV5-1	TGCGCCAGCAGCCTGGGGAGGGTCGAGATGAACACTGAAGCTTTCTTT	CASSLGRVEMNTEAFF
TRBD2	TRBJ2-1	-	TRBV20-1	TGCAGTGCTGGGGGGGATGCGGGAGGTTACAATGAGCAGTTCTTC	CSAGGDAGGYNEQFF
TRBD1	TRBJ2-7	many	TRBV5-1	TGCGCCAGCAGCCCCACGGGACAGGGGGCAGGGGAGCAGTACTTC	CASSPTGQGAGEQYF
-	TRBJ2-7	many	TRBV15	TGTGCCACCAGCAAAGAACGCGGCAGGGCGAGGGAGCAGTACTTC	CATSKERGRAREQYF
TRBD2	TRBJ2-5	many	TRBV20-1	TGCAGTGCTTACCCCGGGACTAGCGGGGGCGAACTCCAAGAGACCCAGTACTTC	CSAYPGTSGGELQETQYF
-	TRBJ1-4	few	TRBV2	TGTGCCAGCAACTTTGCAGCGGGAACTAATGAAAAACTGTTTTTT	CASNFAAGTNEKLFF
-	TRBJ2-7	-	TRBV27	TGTGCCAGCTTAGCGGCCCCCTACAATGAGCAGTACTTC	CASLAAPYNEQYF
TRBD2	TRBJ2-1	many	TRBV12-3/TRBV12-4	TGTGCCAGCAGTTTACTAGCGGGGGGGGAGATTTACAATGAGCAGTTCTTC	CASSLLAGGEIYNEQFF
-	TRBJ2-5	many	TRBV27	TGTGCCAGCAGTAGATCAACAGGAAAAGAGACCCAGTACTTC	CASSRSTGKETQYF
TRBD2	TRBJ2-1	-	TRBV5-1	TGCGCCAGCAGCTTGGAGCCTAGCGGGAGGGGCTATGAGCAGTTCTTC	CASSLEPSGRGYEQFF
TRBD1	TRBJ2-2	-	TRBV15	TGTGCCACCAGCTTCGGGACAGGGGGCACCGGGGAGCTGTTTTTT	CATSFGTGGTGELFF
-	TRBJ2-6	many	TRBV6-2/TRBV6-3	TGTGCCACCTTGTCCGGGACCTTGGGCTCTGGGGCCAACGTCCTGACTTTC	CATLSGTLGSGANVLTF
-	TRBJ1-1	few	TRBV5-1	TGCGCCAGCAGCTCTTGGGGCGCGAACACTGAAGCTTTCTTT	CASSSWGANTEAFF
-	TRBJ1-5	few	TRBV11-1	TGTGCCAGCAGCCAGGACGGTTCGCGACCCCAGCATTTT	CASSQDGSRPQHF
TRBD1	TRBJ1-1	-	TRBV10-3	TGTGCCATCAGCTCGGGACAGGGGAGGATCACTGAAGCTTTCTTT	CAISSGQGRITEAFF
-	TRBJ2-4	many	TRBV20-1	TGCAGTGCTAGAGGAGACGGCCTTGGGGGATCTTTAGCCAAAAACATTCAGTACTTC	CSARGDGLGGSLAKNIQYF
TRBD1	TRBJ2-7	many	TRBV7-6	TGTGCCAGCTCCCTGGGCGGGACAGGGGTATCGCGCGAGCAGTACTTC	CASSLGGTGVSREQYF
-	TRBJ1-2	once	TRBV20-1	TGCAGTGCTCATTCAGGATTTAACTATGGCTACACCTTC	CSAHSGFNYGYTF
-	TRBJ1-1	-	TRBV29-1	TGCAGCGTTGAATCCCTGCGGCAAGACTTGGAAGCTTTCTTT	CSVESLRQDLEAFF
-	TRBJ1-2	-	TRBV25-1	TGTGCCAGCAGTGACGGTGGTGGCTACACCTTC	CASSDGGGYTF
-	TRBJ2-1	many	TRBV9	TGTGCCAGCAGCTCGACTCCAGGTTACAATGAGCAGTTCTTC	CASSSTPGYNEQFF
TRBD1	TRBJ2-7	-	TRBV5-1	TGCGCCAGCAGCTTGGAGATGGGACAGGGGGGGTCCTACGAGCAGTACTTC	CASSLEMGQGGSYEQYF
TRBD2	TRBJ2-1	many	TRBV3-1	TGTGCCAGCAGCCGAATCCTAACCGGGACTACCAATGAGCAGTTCTTC	CASSRILTGTTNEQFF
-	TRBJ1-5	many	TRBV4-1	TGCGCCAGCAGAAGGCTTTCTATAGGCGGAAGCAATCAGCCCCAGCATTTT	CASRRLSIGGSNQPQHF
TRBD1	TRBJ2-5	many	TRBV25-1	TGTGCCAGCAGTGAAAAAGGGAGACAGGGTCAAGAGACCCAGTACTTC	CASSEKGRQGQETQYF
TRBD1	TRBJ2-1	-	TRBV5-1	TGCGCCAGCAGCTCTAGCACCGGGACAGGGACCCATGAGCAGTTCTTC	CASSSSTGTGTHEQFF
-	TRBJ2-1	many	TRBV10-3	TGTGCCATCAGTGAGTCGGTCCCTTTCGGATACAATGAGCAGTTCTTC	CAISESVPFGYNEQFF
TRBD2	TRBJ2-1	-	TRBV9	TGTGCCAGCAGCGTTTCCGGGGGGGGCTACAATGAGCAGTTCTTC	CASSVSGGGYNEQFF
-	TRBJ1-6	many	TRBV20-1	TGCAGTGCGTTCCGTCGGAATTCACCCCTCCACTTT	CSAFRRNSPLHF
-	TRBJ2-5	-	TRBV12-3/TRBV12-4	TGTGCCAGCAGTTTCAGGGTAGGAATATACAATGAGCAGTACTTC	CASSFRVGIYNEQYF
TRBD1	TRBJ1-1	few	TRBV19	TGTGCCAGTAGCCAGGACAGGAAAACTGAAGCTTTCTTT	CASSQDRKTEAFF
-	TRBJ1-5	-	TRBV25-1	TGTGCCGGCAGACTTACAGGGTTGAGGGTAGGCAATCAGCCCCAGCATTTT	CAGRLTGLRVGNQPQHF
-	TRBJ1-1	many	TRBV5-1	TGCGCCAGCAGCTTGACGGAAAGCCTGAACACTGAAGCTTTCTTT	CASSLTESLNTEAFF
-	TRBJ2-3	-	TRBV27	TGTGCCAGCAACAACTTATCGGACAGTTTGACAGATACGCAGTATTTT	CASNNLSDSLTDTQYF
-	TRBJ2-1	many	TRBV29-1	TGCAGCGCCGCACGGGACTCTTTTGAGCAGTTCTTC	CSAARDSFEQFF
TRBD2	TRBJ2-1	-	TRBV12-3/TRBV12-4	TGTGCCAGCAGCGACAGCGGGACGCAGCAGTTCTTC	CASSDSGTQQFF
-	TRBJ1-2	few	TRBV7-9	TGTGCCAGCAGCTCGCAAACCGGGGGGGGTGGTGGACCGAACTATGGCTACACCTTC	CASSSQTGGGGGPNYGYTF
-	TRBJ2-3	many	TRBV20-1	TGCAGTGCTAGAGAGACCCGGGACCATCTTGGGCAGTATTTT	CSARETRDHLGQYF
TRBD1	TRBJ1-5	many	TRBV6-1	TGTGCCAGCGGAAAACAGGGGGCAACTCAGCCCCAGCATTTT	CASGKQGATQPQHF
TRBD2	TRBJ2-1	-	TRBV30	TGTGCCCTCACCGGGACTAGCGATGCCTACAATGAACAGTTCTTC	CALTGTSDAYNEQFF